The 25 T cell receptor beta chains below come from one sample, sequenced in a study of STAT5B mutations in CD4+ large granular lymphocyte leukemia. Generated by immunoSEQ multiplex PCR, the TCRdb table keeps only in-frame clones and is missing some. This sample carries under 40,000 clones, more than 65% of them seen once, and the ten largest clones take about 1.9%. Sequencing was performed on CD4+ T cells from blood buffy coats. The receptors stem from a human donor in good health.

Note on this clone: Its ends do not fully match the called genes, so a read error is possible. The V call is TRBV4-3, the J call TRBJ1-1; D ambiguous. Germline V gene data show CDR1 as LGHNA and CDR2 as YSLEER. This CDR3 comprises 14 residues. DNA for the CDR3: TGCGCCAGCAGCCAAGCGGTGGGGAACAGTGAAGCTTTCTTT. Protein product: CASSQAVGNSEAFF.

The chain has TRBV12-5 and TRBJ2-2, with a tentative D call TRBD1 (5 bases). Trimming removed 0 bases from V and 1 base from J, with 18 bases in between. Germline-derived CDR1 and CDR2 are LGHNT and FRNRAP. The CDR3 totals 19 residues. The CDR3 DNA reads TGTGCTAGTGGTTTGGTACTTCGGGTAGTGGGGCAGAACACCGGGGAGCTGTTTTTT. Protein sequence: CASGLVLRVVGQNTGELFF.

DNA for the CDR3: TGTGCCAGCACCCGAGGACAGGGGAACTATGGCTACACCTTC. Protein sequence: CASTRGQGNYGYTF. The J gene is TRBJ1-2, the V gene TRBV6-1, with TRBD1 identical over 9 bases. CDR3 length equals 14 residues. Germline values: CDR1 MNHNS, CDR2 SASEGT. The J segment lost 2 bases and the V segment lost 7 bases, leaving 5 bases of the junction unmatched.

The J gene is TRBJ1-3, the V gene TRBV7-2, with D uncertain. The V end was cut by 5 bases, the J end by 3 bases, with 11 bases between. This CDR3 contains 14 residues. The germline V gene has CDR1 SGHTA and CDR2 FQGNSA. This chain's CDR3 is CASSPSAVGNTIYF. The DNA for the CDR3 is TGTGCCAGCAGCCCCTCAGCGGTTGGAAACACCATATATTTT.

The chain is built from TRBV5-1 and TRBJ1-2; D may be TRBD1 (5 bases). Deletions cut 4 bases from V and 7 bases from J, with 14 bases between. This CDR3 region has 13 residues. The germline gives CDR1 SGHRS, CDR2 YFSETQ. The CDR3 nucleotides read TGCGCCAGCAGCACTGGGACTGCTAGTGGCTACACCTTC. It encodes CASSTGTASGYTF.

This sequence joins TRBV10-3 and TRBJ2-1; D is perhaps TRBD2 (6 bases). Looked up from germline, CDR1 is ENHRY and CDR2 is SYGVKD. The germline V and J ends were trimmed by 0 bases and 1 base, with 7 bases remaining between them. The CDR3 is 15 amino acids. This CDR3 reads CAISESGTSYNEQFF. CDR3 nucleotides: TGTGCCATCAGTGAGTCCGGGACTTCCTACAATGAGCAGTTCTTC.

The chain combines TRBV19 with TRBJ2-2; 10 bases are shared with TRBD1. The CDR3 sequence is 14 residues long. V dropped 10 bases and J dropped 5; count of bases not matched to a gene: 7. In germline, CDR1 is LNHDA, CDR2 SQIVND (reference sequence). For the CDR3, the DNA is TGTGCCACCTGGGACAGGGGAGGTACCGGGGAGCTGTTTTTT. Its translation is CATWDRGGTGELFF.

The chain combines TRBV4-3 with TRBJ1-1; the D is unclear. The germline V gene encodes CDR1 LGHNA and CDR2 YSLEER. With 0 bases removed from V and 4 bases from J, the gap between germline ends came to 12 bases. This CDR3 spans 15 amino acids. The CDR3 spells CASSQEVGRGTEAFF. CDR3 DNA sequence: TGCGCCAGCAGCCAAGAAGTTGGACGGGGCACTGAAGCTTTCTTT.

This chain's CDR3 is CASSLRRGRNQPQHF. The CDR3 nucleotides read TGTGCCAGCAGCTTGCGAAGGGGCCGCAATCAGCCCCAGCATTTT. The rearrangement uses TRBV5-6 and TRBJ1-5; TRBD1 might be the D (5 bases). The germline V gene has CDR1 SGHDT and CDR2 YYEEEE. V was trimmed by 1 base and J by 2 bases, leaving 10 bases between them. This CDR3 comprises 15 residues.

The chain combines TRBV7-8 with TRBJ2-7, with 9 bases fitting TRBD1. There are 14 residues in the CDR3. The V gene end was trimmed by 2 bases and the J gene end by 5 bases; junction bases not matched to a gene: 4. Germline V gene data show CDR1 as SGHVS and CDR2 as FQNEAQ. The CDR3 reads CASSLKGQGDEQYF. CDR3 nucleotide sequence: TGTGCCAGCAGCTTAAAGGGACAGGGAGACGAGCAGTACTTC.

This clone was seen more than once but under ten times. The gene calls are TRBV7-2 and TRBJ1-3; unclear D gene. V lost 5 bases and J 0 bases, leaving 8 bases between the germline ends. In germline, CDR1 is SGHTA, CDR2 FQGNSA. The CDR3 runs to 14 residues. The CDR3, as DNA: TGTGCCAGCAGCCTAGGTTACTCTGGAAACACCATATATTTT. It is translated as CASSLGYSGNTIYF.

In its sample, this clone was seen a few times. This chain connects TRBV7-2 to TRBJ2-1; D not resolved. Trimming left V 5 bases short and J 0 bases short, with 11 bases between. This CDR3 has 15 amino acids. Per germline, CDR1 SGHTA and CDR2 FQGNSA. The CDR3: CASSPVAGSYNEQFF. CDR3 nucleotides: TGTGCCAGCAGCCCCGTGGCCGGCTCCTACAATGAGCAGTTCTTC.

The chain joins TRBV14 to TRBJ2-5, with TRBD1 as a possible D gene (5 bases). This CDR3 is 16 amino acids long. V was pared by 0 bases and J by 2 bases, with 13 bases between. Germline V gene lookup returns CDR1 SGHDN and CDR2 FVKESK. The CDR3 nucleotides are TGTGCCAGCAGCCAAGATATCCAGGGCTCTCAAGAGACCCAGTACTTC. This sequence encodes CASSQDIQGSQETQYF.

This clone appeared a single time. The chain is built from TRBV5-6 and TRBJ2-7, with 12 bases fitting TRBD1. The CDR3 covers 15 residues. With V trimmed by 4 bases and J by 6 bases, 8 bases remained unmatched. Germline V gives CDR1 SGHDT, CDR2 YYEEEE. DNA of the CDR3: TGTGCCAGCAGCGAAACCGGGACAGGGGGCATCGAGCAGTACTTC. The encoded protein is CASSETGTGGIEQYF.

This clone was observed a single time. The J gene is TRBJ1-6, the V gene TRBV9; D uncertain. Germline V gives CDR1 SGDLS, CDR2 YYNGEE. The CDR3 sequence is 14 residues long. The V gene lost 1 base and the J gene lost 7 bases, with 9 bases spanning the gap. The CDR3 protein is CASSVRAENSPLHF. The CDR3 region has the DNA TGTGCCAGCAGCGTAAGGGCGGAAAATTCACCCCTCCACTTT.

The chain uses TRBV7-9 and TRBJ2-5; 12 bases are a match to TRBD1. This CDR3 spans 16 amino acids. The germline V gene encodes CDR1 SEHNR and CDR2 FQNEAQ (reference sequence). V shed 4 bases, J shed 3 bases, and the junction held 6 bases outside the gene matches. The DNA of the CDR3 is TGTGCCAGCAGCTGGCCAGGGACAGGGGGCAAAGAGACCCAGTACTTC. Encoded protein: CASSWPGTGGKETQYF.

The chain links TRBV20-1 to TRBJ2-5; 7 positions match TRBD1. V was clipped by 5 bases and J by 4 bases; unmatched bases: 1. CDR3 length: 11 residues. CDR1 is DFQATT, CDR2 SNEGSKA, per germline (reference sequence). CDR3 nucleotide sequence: TGCAGTGCTGACAGGGCAGAGACCCAGTACTTC. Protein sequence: CSADRAETQYF.

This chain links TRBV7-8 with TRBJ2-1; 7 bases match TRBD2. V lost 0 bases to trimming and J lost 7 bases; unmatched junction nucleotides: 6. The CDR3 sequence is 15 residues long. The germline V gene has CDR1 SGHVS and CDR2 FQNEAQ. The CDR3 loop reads CASSLALAASNEQFF. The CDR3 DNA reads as TGTGCCAGCAGCTTAGCTCTAGCGGCAAGTAATGAGCAGTTCTTC.

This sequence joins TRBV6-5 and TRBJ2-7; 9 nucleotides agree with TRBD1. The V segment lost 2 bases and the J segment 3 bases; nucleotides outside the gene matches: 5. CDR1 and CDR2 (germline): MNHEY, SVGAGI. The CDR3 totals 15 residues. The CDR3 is CASSYTGTGNYEQYF. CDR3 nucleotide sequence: TGTGCCAGCAGTTACACCGGGACAGGGAACTACGAGCAGTACTTC.

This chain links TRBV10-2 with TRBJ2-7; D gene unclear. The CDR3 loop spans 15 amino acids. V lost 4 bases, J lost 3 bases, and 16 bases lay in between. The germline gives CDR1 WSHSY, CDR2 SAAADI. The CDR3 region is CASSGYHGSSYEQYF. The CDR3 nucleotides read TGCGCCAGCAGTGGCTATCATGGGTCTAGCTACGAGCAGTACTTC.

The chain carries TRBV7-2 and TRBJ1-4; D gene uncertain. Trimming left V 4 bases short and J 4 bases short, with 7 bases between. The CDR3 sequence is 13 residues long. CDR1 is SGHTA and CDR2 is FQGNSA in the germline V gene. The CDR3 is CASSWSYNEKLFF. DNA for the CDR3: TGTGCCAGCAGCTGGAGCTATAATGAAAAACTGTTTTTT. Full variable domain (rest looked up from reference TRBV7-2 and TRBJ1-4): GAGVSQSPSNKVTEKGKDVELRCDPISGHTALYWYRQSLGQGLEFLIYFQGNSAPDKSGLPSDRFSAERTGGSVSTLTIQRTQQEDSAVYLCASSWSYNEKLFFGSGTQLSVL.

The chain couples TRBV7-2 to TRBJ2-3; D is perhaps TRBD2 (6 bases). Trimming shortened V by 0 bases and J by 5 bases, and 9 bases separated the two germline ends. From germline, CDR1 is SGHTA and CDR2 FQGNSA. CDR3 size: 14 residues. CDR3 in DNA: TGTGCCAGCAGCTTAGCGGGAGGAAAAGATACGCAGTATTTT. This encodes CASSLAGGKDTQYF.

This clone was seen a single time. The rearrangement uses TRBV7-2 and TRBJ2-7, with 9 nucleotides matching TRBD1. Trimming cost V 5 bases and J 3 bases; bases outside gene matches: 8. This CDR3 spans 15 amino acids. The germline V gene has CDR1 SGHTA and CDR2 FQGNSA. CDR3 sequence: CASSPTGGAVYEQYF. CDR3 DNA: TGTGCCAGCAGCCCAACAGGGGGCGCGGTCTACGAGCAGTACTTC.

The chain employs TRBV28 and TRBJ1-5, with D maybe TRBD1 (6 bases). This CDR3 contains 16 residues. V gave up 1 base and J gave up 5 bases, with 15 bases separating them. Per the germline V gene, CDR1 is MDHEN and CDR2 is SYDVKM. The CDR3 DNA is TGTGCCAGCAGTTTATCGGGGGGGGCAGGGGATCAGCCCCAGCATTTT. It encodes CASSLSGGAGDQPQHF. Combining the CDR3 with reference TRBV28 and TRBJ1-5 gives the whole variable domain DVKVTQSSRYLVKRTGEKVFLECVQDMDHENMFWYRQDPGLGLRLIYFSYDVKMKEKGDIPEGYSVSREKKERFSLILESASTNQTSMYLCASSLSGGAGDQPQHFGDGTRLSIL.

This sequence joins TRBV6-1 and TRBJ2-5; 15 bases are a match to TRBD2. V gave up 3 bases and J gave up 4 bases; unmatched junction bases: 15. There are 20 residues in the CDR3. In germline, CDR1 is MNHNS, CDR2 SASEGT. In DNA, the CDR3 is TGTGCCAGCAGTGAGAATAAACCCGGGACTAGCGGGGGGACGGTAGAGACCCAGTACTTC. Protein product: CASSENKPGTSGGTVETQYF.